Presented here are 2 T cell receptor beta chains from one specimen sequenced in a study of cytomegalovirus exposure and HLA in healthy donors. The primer mix had 60 Vbeta and 13 Jbeta primers. The repertoire was sequenced with immunoSEQ multiplex PCR; TCRdb's copy has only in-frame clones and lacks some. The sample holds about 130,000 clones; roughly 85% are singletons and the top ten take around 19%. Sequenced sample: PBMCs. Source of these receptors: a man in his late teens or twenties in good health and CMV-seropositive.

The chain has TRBV4-1 and TRBJ2-7; TRBD2 agrees at 9 bases. The CDR3 covers 14 residues. CDR1 and CDR2 from the germline V gene are MGHRA and YSYEKL. V lost 4 bases and J lost 8; bases outside the gene matches: 9. CDR3: CASSPRGGPTQQYF. The CDR3 bases are TGCGCCAGCAGCCCGCGGGGGGGACCTACACAGCAGTACTTC.

This sequence joins TRBV9 and TRBJ2-7, with a weak D call TRBD1 (5 bases). In germline, CDR1 is SGDLS, CDR2 YYNGEE. V lost 2 bases and J lost 0, with 9 bases in between. CDR3 length: 14 amino acids. In DNA, the CDR3 is TGTGCCAGCAGCGTCCAGGGCGACTCCTACGAGCAGTACTTC. It codes for CASSVQGDSYEQYF.